This TCR beta chain emerged from a study of blood T cell repertoires in COVID-19. Measured with immunoSEQ multiplex PCR; TCRdb has only the in-frame clones, and not every one. The table includes fewer than 400,000 clones, roughly 89% detected once. Germline V lookup: CDR1 SGHDN, CDR2 FVKESK. The junction had 7 bases not matched to a gene; V was cut back by 1 base and J by 4 bases. The CDR3 length is 16 residues. V and J are TRBV14 and TRBJ2-1; 7 nucleotides align to TRBD2. The sequence was obtained from a man aged 55 to 70 who had recovered from COVID-19. The sample comprised PBMCs or T cells enriched from blood (not recorded which). The DNA for the CDR3 is TGTGCCAGCAGCCAAGGGGTCCGGGGGGAATACAATGAGCAGTTCTTC. Its protein product is CASSQGVRGEYNEQFF.